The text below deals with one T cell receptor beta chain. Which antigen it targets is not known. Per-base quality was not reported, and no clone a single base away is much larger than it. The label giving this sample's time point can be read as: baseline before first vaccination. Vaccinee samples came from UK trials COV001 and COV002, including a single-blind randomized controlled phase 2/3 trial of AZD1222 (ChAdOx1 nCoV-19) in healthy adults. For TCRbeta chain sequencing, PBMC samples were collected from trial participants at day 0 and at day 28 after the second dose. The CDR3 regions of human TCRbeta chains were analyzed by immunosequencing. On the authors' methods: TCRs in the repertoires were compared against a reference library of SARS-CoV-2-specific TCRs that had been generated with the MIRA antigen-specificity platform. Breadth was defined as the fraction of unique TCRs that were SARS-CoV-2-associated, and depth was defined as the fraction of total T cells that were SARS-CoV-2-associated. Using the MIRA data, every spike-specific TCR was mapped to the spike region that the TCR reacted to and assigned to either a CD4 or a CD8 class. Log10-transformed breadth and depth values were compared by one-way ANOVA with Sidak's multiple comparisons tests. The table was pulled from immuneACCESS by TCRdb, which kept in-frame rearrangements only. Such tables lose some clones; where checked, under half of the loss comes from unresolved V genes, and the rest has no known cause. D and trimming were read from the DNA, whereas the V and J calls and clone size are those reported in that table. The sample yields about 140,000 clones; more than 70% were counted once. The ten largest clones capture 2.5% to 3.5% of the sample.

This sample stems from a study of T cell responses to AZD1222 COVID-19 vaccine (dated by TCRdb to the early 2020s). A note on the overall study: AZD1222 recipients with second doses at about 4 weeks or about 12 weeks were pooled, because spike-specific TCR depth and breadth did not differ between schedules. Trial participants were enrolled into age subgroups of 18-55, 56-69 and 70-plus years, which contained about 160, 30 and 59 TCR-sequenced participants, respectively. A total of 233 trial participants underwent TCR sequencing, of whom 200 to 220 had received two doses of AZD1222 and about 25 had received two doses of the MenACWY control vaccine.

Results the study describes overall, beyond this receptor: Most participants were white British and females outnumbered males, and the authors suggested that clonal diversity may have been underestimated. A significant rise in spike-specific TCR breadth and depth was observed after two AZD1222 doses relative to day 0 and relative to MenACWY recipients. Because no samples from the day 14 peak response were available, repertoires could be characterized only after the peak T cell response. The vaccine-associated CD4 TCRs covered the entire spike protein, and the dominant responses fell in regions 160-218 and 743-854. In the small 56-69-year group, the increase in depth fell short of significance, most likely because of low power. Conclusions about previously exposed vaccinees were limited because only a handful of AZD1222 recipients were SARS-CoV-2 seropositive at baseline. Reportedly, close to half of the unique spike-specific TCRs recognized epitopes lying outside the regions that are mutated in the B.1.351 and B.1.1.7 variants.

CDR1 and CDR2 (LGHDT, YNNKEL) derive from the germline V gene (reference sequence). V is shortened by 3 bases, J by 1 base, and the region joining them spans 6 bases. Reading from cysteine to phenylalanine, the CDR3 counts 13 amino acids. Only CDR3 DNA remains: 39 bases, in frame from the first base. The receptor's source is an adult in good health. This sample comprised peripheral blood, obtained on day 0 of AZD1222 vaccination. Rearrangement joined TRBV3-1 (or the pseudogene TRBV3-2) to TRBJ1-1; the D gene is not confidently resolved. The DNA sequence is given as TGTGCCAGCAGCCAGGGGAGGAACACTGAAGCTTTCTTT. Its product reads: CASSQGRNTEAFF.